These 30 T cell receptor beta chains came from one sample sequenced in a study of Tregs in tolerant kidney transplant recipients. Using immunoSEQ multiplex PCR, the repertoire was profiled, and TCRdb retains in-frame clones only, with some absent. The sample lists about 240,000 clones; roughly 80% were seen once. The sequenced sample consisted of CD4+ T cells from blood. Receptors were obtained from a human donor in good health.

This clone was found once. The chain joins TRBV10-2 to TRBJ2-5; the match to TRBD1 covers 10 bases. The closer fit of TRBJ2-7 to the DNA end suggests the J call may be wrong. This CDR3 is 16 amino acids long. CDR1 is WSHSY, CDR2 SAAADI, per germline. DNA for the CDR3: TGCGCCAGCAGTGAGAGGGACAGGGGTCCCTCCTACGAGCAGTACTTC. This sequence encodes CASSERDRGPSYEQYF.

Here the CDR3 reads CASSLDRGNEQFF. Here the CDR3 DNA reads TGTGCCAGCAGCTTAGATCGTGGCAATGAGCAGTTCTTC. This chain joins TRBV7-9 and TRBJ2-1; D is undetermined. Germline CDR1 and CDR2: SEHNR and FQNEAQ (reference sequence). The germline V and J ends were trimmed by 1 base and 6 bases, with 7 bases remaining between them. The CDR3 is 13 residues long.

The chain couples TRBV29-1 to TRBJ2-2, with 7 bases matching TRBD1. The V and J ends lost 7 bases and 4 bases, in that order; junction bases with no gene match: 9. Germline values: CDR1 SQVTM, CDR2 ANQGSEA. This CDR3 has 14 amino acids. Written as DNA, the CDR3 is TGCAGCGCCACGACAGGGTTCGGCACCGGGGAGCTGTTTTTT. Protein: CSATTGFGTGELFF.

J is TRBJ2-3 and V is TRBV30; a weak D match, TRBD2 (7 bases). Germline lookup yields CDR1 GTSNPN and CDR2 SVGIG (reference sequence). CDR3 length equals 15 residues. Trimming cost V 4 bases and J 0 bases, with 14 bases left between them. CDR3 coding DNA: TGTGCCTGGACTCATCGGGGGGCTAGCACAGATACGCAGTATTTT. Encoded protein: CAWTHRGASTDTQYF. The full variable domain, in which reference TRBV30 and TRBJ2-3 provide the parts outside the CDR3, is SQTIHQWPATLVQPVGSPLSLECTVEGTSNPNLYWYRQAAGRGLQLLFYSVGIGQISSEVPQNLSASRPQDRQFILSSKKLLLSDSGFYLCAWTHRGASTDTQYFGPGTRLTVL.

This clone has just a few counts. The chain recombines TRBV6-5 with TRBJ2-5; TRBD2 might be the D (5 bases). The CDR3 covers 13 residues. Germline V gene sequence: CDR1 MNHEY, CDR2 SVGAGI. Trimming removed 7 bases at V and 3 bases at J, with 12 bases between. The CDR3 nucleotides read TGTGCCAGCATCGCCGGGAAAGAAGAGACCCAGTACTTC. Its protein product is CASIAGKEETQYF.

The chain joins TRBV6-4 to TRBJ2-3; 14 bases are shared with TRBD2. J lost 4 bases, V lost 0 bases, and 15 bases had no gene match. Germline CDR1 reads MRHNA; CDR2 reads SNTAGT. CDR3 length equals 21 residues. The CDR3 DNA reads as TGTGCCAGCAGTGACTCGATCCACCACGGGACTAGCGGGAGTTGGTCAGATACGCAGTATTTT. Its translation: CASSDSIHHGTSGSWSDTQYF.

The V call is TRBV5-1, the J call TRBJ2-7; possible D gene TRBD1, 6 bases. CDR1 is SGHRS, CDR2 YFSETQ, per germline. The CDR3 contains 13 residues. The V gene lost 4 bases and the J gene lost 6 bases, with 14 bases spanning the gap. The CDR3 sequence is CASSLILGGEQYF. The CDR3 coding sequence is TGCGCCAGCAGCCTGATCCTAGGGGGCGAGCAGTACTTC.

In its sample, this clone was seen once. The chain has TRBV2 and TRBJ2-7; D gene unclear. The CDR3 covers 14 residues. V dropped 2 bases and J dropped 2 bases, with 10 bases sitting between them. Germline lookup yields CDR1 SNHLY and CDR2 FYNNEI. The CDR3 nucleotides are TGTGCCAGCAGTGAAAACCTGATTCCCTACGAGCAGTACTTC. Translating gives CASSENLIPYEQYF.

The chain employs TRBV7-3 and TRBJ1-1, with 7 bases that match TRBD1. This CDR3 contains 13 residues. Trimming removed 4 bases from V and 5 bases from J; junction bases left unmatched: 4. Germline CDR1 SGHTA, CDR2 FQGTGA. The CDR3 spells CASSYQGGTEAFF. DNA for the CDR3: TGTGCCAGCAGCTATCAGGGGGGAACTGAAGCTTTCTTT.

This chain links TRBV7-8 with TRBJ1-5, with 7 bases lining up with TRBD1. Per germline, CDR1 SGHVS and CDR2 FQNEAQ. V was pared by 5 bases and J by 0 bases, with 7 bases of the junction left unmatched. The CDR3 has 16 amino acids. CDR3: CASSPTRDSSNQPQHF. For the CDR3, the DNA is TGTGCCAGCAGCCCTACCCGGGACAGTAGCAATCAGCCCCAGCATTTT.

The chain carries TRBV21-1 and TRBJ2-5; the DNA was not used to check the table's D call, TRBD1. TRBV21-1 is tagged as a pseudogene. The CDR3 is 15 amino acids. CDR3 loop: CASNTTRGPQETQYF. CDR3 DNA: TGTGCCAGCAATACGACGAGGGGGCCCCAAGAGACCCAGTACTTC.

V gene TRBV6-5 combines with J gene TRBJ1-6; D remains unclear. V was pared by 2 bases and J by 8 bases, with 10 bases between. The CDR3 is 14 amino acids. Germline CDR1 MNHEY, CDR2 SVGAGI. CDR3 amino acids: CASSYNGVDSPLHF. The DNA for the CDR3 is TGTGCCAGCAGTTACAACGGGGTAGATTCACCCCTCCACTTT.

The chain has TRBV11-2 and TRBJ2-1; D call uncertain. Trimming took off 0 bases at V and 9 bases at J, with 6 bases between the two ends. The CDR3 is 12 residues long. The germline V gene has CDR1 SGHAT and CDR2 FQNNGV. CDR3 in amino acids: CASSLDLGEQFF. The CDR3 nucleotides are TGTGCCAGCAGCTTAGATTTGGGTGAGCAGTTCTTC. Full variable domain (rest looked up from reference TRBV11-2 and TRBJ2-1): EAGVAQSPRYKIIEKRQSVAFWCNPISGHATLYWYQQILGQGPKLLIQFQNNGVVDDSQLPKDRFSAERLKGVDSTLKIQPAKLEDSAVYLCASSLDLGEQFFGPGTRLTVL.

This clone was detected only once. The V and J genes are TRBV7-9 and TRBJ2-5, with a tentative D call TRBD2 (6 bases). Germline lookup yields CDR1 SEHNR and CDR2 FQNEAQ (reference sequence). Between the trimmed V and J ends, which lost 4 bases and 1 base, there was a span of 13 bases. The CDR3 loop spans 15 amino acids. The CDR3 region is CASSSISGSQETQYF. DNA of the CDR3: TGTGCCAGCAGCTCAATTAGCGGCAGCCAAGAGACCCAGTACTTC. The variable domain in full, with the rest retrieved from reference TRBV7-9 and TRBJ2-5, is DTGVSQNPRHKITKRGQNVTFRCDPISEHNRLYWYRQTLGQGPEFLTYFQNEAQLEKSRLLSDRFSAERPKGSFSTLEIQRTEQGDSAMYLCASSSISGSQETQYFGPGTRLLVL.

This clone was seen a handful of times. Other nucleotide sequences from this sample produce the same CDR3. This chain joins TRBV15 and TRBJ2-7; a possible D gene is TRBD1 (5 bases). The germline V and J ends were trimmed by 0 bases and 3 bases, with 6 bases remaining between them. Germline lookup yields CDR1 LNHNV and CDR2 YYDKDF (reference sequence). The CDR3 has 13 amino acids. The CDR3 reads CATSRDQGYEQYF. The CDR3 DNA reads as TGTGCCACCAGCAGAGATCAGGGCTACGAGCAGTACTTC.

The chain links TRBV6-1 to TRBJ1-2, with D hard to call. The CDR3 totals 14 residues. Germline V gene lookup returns CDR1 MNHNS and CDR2 SASEGT. V was clipped by 3 bases and J by 0 bases, with 8 bases between them. CDR3 nucleotide sequence: TGTGCCAGCAGTGAGTATGTGGCTAACTATGGCTACACCTTC. Translating gives CASSEYVANYGYTF.

The chain uses TRBV9 and TRBJ2-5; the D is unclear. Per the germline V gene, CDR1 is SGDLS and CDR2 is YYNGEE. The germline V and J ends were trimmed by 2 bases and 0 bases, with 17 bases remaining between them. The CDR3 has 17 residues. The CDR3 DNA sequence: TGTGCCAGCAGCGTTTCCGGCCAGCGAACGTACCAAGAGACCCAGTACTTC. It translates to CASSVSGQRTYQETQYF.

V gene TRBV25-1 combines with J gene TRBJ2-1; a possible D gene is TRBD2 (5 bases). The CDR3 sequence is 15 residues long. V dropped 10 bases and J dropped 4 bases, with 20 bases sitting between them. Germline CDR1 and CDR2: MGHDK and SYGVNS. As DNA, the CDR3 is TGTGCCACCTCAACATCGCGAAGAGGGTACAATGAGCAGTTCTTC. Translated, it gives CATSTSRRGYNEQFF.

This sequence joins TRBV27 and TRBJ1-1, with no clear D. The V end lost 4 bases, the J end lost 10 bases, and 16 bases lay between the germline ends. The germline V gene encodes CDR1 MNHEY and CDR2 SMNVEV (reference sequence). The CDR3 extends over 13 amino acids. The CDR3 sequence: CASSSIMAVTAFF. The CDR3 DNA is TGTGCCAGCAGTTCCATTATGGCCGTGACAGCTTTCTTT.

This clone was counted once. The chain recombines TRBV21-1 with TRBJ1-1; the D call in the table, TRBD1, was not verified against the DNA. TRBV21-1 is labeled a pseudogene. The CDR3 has 14 residues. CDR3: CASSSQGRNTEAFF. The CDR3 nucleotides read TGTGCCAGCAGCAGTCAGGGGCGGAACACTGAAGCTTTCTTT.

This chain joins TRBV9 and TRBJ2-3, with D tentatively TRBD2 (7 bases). This CDR3 region has 17 residues. Trimming pared 0 bases from V and 1 base from J, leaving 15 bases between. In germline, CDR1 is SGDLS, CDR2 YYNGEE. The CDR3 loop reads CASSVEGGTLGTDTQYF. The CDR3 nucleotides read TGTGCCAGCAGCGTAGAGGGGGGGACCCTCGGCACAGATACGCAGTATTTT.

The rearrangement uses TRBV5-6 and TRBJ2-7; D remains unclear. CDR3 length: 11 residues. V dropped 5 bases and J dropped 2 bases, with 5 bases sitting between them. Germline CDR1 reads SGHDT; CDR2 reads YYEEEE. The CDR3 region has the DNA TGTGCCAGCAGTCGCGCCTACGAGCAGTACTTC. It yields the protein CASSRAYEQYF.

This sequence joins TRBV21-1 and TRBJ2-7. TRBV21-1 is flagged as a pseudogene. The CDR3 consists of 12 residues. DNA of the CDR3: TGTGCCAGCAGAAAAGTGGGGTACGAGCAGTACTTC. This encodes CASRKVGYEQYF.

The chain links TRBV18 to TRBJ1-5; a weak D match, TRBD1 (5 bases). V was cut by 3 bases and J by 0 bases, with 9 bases left in between. CDR3 length: 15 amino acids. The germline CDR1 and CDR2 sequences are KGHSH and LQKENI. The CDR3 sequence: CASSPGGISNQPQHF. The CDR3 DNA is TGTGCCAGCTCACCGGGGGGGATTAGCAATCAGCCCCAGCATTTT. The whole variable domain, remainder taken from reference TRBV18 and TRBJ1-5, is NAGVMQNPRHLVRRRGQEARLRCSPMKGHSHVYWYRQLPEEGLKFMVYLQKENIIDESGMPKERFSAEFPKEGPSILRIQQVVRGDSAAYFCASSPGGISNQPQHFGDGTRLSIL.

The V call is TRBV19, the J call TRBJ2-7, with a tentative D call TRBD1 (6 bases). Between the trimmed V and J ends, which lost 1 base and 5 bases, there was a span of 9 bases. Germline lookup yields CDR1 LNHDA and CDR2 SQIVND (reference sequence). The CDR3 contains 13 residues. The DNA for the CDR3 is TGTGCCAGTAGTATAGCGACAGGTCACGAGCAGTACTTC. Translated, it gives CASSIATGHEQYF.

A note on this clone: The sample has other DNA sequences that encode this CDR3 too. J is TRBJ2-1 and V is TRBV2; possibly TRBD2 for D (6 bases). Germline assignment: CDR1 SNHLY and CDR2 FYNNEI. The CDR3 is 13 amino acids. Trimming removed 6 bases from V and 9 bases from J, with 15 bases in between. The CDR3 region has the DNA TGTGCCAGCAGGGTGACTAGTGCAGGTGAGCAGTTCTTC. Translating it yields CASRVTSAGEQFF.

The chain joins TRBV18 to TRBJ2-5; D is unresolved. Germline V gene lookup returns CDR1 KGHSH and CDR2 LQKENI. The CDR3 is 14 amino acids. V was shortened by 8 bases and J by 3 bases, with 16 bases between the two germline ends. CDR3 coding DNA: TGTGCCAGCACCCCTGCGCAGGCGGAAGAGACCCAGTACTTC. Translation: CASTPAQAEETQYF.

The genes are TRBV25-1 and TRBJ2-1; D is undetermined. V lost 3 bases to trimming and J lost 1 base, with 7 bases between them. CDR3 length: 14 residues. Per the germline V gene, CDR1 is MGHDK and CDR2 is SYGVNS. The CDR3 DNA reads TGTGCCAGCAGTGACAGGAAGTCCTACAATGAGCAGTTCTTC. Translation: CASSDRKSYNEQFF.

V usage is TRBV29-1 and J usage is TRBJ2-7, with D tentatively TRBD1 (6 bases). The CDR3 spans 12 residues. CDR1 is SQVTM, CDR2 ANQGSEA, per germline. The V gene lost 4 bases and the J gene lost 1 base, with 8 bases spanning the gap. CDR3 in amino acids: CSVGQESYEQYF. The CDR3 DNA reads TGCAGCGTTGGACAGGAGTCCTACGAGCAGTACTTC.

The V call is TRBV5-8, the J call TRBJ2-1; 8 bases agree with TRBD1. Germline V lookup: CDR1 SGHTS, CDR2 YDEGEE. V gave up 3 bases and J gave up 8 bases; unmatched junction bases: 10. The CDR3 runs to 15 residues. In DNA, the CDR3 is TGTGCCAGCAGCTACCGGGGACAGGCTTTCGATGAGCAGTTCTTC. Amino acid sequence: CASSYRGQAFDEQFF.